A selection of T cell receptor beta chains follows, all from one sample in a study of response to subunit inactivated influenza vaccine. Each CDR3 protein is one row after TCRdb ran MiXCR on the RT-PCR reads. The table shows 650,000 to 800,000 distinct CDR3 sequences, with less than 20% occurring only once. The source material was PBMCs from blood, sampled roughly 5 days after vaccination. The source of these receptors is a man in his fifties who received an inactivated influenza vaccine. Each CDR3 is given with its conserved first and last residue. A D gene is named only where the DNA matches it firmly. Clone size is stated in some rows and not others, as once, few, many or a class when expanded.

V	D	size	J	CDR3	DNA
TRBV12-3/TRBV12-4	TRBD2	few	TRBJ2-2	CASRASGGASGELFF	TGTGCCAGCAGAGCTAGCGGGGGGGCGTCGGGGGAGCTGTTTTTT
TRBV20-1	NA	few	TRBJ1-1	CSAARDMRRLEEAFF	TGCAGTGCGGCTCGTGATATGCGGAGACTAGAAGAAGCTTTCTTT
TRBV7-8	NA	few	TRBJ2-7	CASSLAHGEQYF	TGTGCCAGCAGCTTAGCGCATGGTGAGCAGTACTTC
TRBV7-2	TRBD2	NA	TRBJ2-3	CASSFQAGGWTDTQYF	TGTGCCAGCAGCTTTCAAGCGGGAGGGTGGACAGATACGCAGTATTTT
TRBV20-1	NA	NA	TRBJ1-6	CSARSETESSPLHF	TGCAGTGCTAGGTCCGAGACAGAGAGTTCACCCCTCCACTTT
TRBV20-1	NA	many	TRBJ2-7	CSAPTGTTYEQYF	TGCAGTGCCCCGACAGGGACTACCTACGAGCAGTACTTC
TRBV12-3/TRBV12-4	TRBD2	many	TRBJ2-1	CASSPRLAGVNEQFF	TGTGCCAGCAGTCCAAGACTAGCGGGAGTGAATGAGCAGTTCTTC
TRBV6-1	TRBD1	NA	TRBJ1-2	CASSEMIRDSNYGYTF	TGTGCCAGCAGTGAAATGATTCGGGACAGTAACTATGGCTACACCTTC
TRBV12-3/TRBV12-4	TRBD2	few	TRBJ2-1	CASSWTSGGSNEQFF	TGTGCCAGCAGTTGGACTAGCGGGGGGTCCAATGAGCAGTTCTTC
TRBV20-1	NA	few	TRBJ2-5	CSASGGGTQYF	TGCAGTGCTAGCGGGGGCGGGACCCAGTACTTC
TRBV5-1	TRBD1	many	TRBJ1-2	CASSLLGQGGHGYTF	TGCGCCAGCAGCTTGCTCGGACAGGGAGGACATGGCTACACCTTC
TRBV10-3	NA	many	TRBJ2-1	CAISEERAHYNEQFF	TGTGCCATCAGTGAAGAGCGGGCCCACTACAATGAGCAGTTCTTC
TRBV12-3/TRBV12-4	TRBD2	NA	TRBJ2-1	CASSFPMRERMGEQFF	TGTGCCAGCAGCTTTCCAATGCGGGAGAGGATGGGTGAGCAGTTCTTC
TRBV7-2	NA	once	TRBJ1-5	CASSPGGQYFQPQHF	TGTGCCAGCAGTCCGGGGGGCCAATATTTTCAGCCCCAGCATTTT
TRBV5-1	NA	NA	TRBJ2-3	CASSLAIGAETDTQYF	TGCGCCAGCAGCTTGGCCATCGGGGCGGAAACAGATACGCAGTATTTT
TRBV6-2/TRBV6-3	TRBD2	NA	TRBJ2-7	CASSSITSSSGRTYEQYF	TGTGCCAGCAGTTCCATAACCTCGTCTAGCGGGAGGACCTACGAGCAGTACTTC
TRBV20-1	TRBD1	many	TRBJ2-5	CSAQGAGETQYF	TGCAGTGCCCAGGGGGCAGGAGAGACCCAGTACTTC
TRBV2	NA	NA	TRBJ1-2	CASSENVKGGIGYTF	TGTGCCAGCAGTGAAAATGTGAAAGGTGGCATTGGCTACACCTTC
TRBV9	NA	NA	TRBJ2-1	CASSPVPSIEQFF	TGTGCCAGCAGCCCCGTGCCTTCTATTGAGCAGTTCTTC
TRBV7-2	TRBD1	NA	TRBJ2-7	CASSRNRGSYEQYF	TGTGCCAGCAGCCGAAACAGGGGATCCTACGAGCAGTACTTC
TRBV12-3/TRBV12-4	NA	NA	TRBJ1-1	CASSLLGHEAFF	TGTGCCAGCAGTTTACTTGGACATGAAGCTTTCTTT
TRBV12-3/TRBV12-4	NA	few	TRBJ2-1	CASSLTESRGQFF	TGTGCCAGCAGCTTAACTGAGTCTAGGGGGCAGTTCTTC
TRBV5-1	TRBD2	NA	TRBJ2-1	CASSLGVSGSRNEQFF	TGCGCCAGCAGCTTGGGGGTTAGCGGGAGTCGTAATGAGCAGTTCTTC
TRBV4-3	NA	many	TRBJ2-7	CASSQALGYEQYF	TGCGCCAGCAGCCAAGCGCTGGGTTACGAGCAGTACTTC
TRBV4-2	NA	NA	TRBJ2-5	CASSGVLAASQETQYF	TGTGCCAGCAGCGGGGTCCTAGCAGCTTCTCAAGAGACCCAGTACTTC
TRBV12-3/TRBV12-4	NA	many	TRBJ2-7	CASSFGPGGEQYF	NA
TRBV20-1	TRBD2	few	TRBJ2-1	CSANRLAGTYNEQFF	TGCAGTGCCAATCGACTAGCGGGTACCTACAATGAGCAGTTCTTC
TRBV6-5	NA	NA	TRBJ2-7	CASSLVAQGHYEQYF	TGTGCCAGCAGCTTAGTCGCGCAAGGACATTACGAGCAGTACTTC
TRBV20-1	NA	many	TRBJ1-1	CSARAAWGDTEAFF	TGCAGTGCTAGGGCAGCTTGGGGGGACACTGAAGCTTTCTTT
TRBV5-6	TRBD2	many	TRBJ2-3	CASSLRVGVTSGGADTQYF	TGTGCCAGCAGCTTGAGGGTCGGGGTGACTAGCGGGGGTGCAGATACGCAGTATTTT
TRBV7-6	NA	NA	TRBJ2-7	CASSPSSGSFNEQYF	TGTGCCAGCAGCCCCAGTTCCGGGAGTTTTAACGAGCAGTACTTC
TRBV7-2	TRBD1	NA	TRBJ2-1	CASSLVGTGFNEQFF	TGTGCCAGCAGCTTAGTCGGGACAGGTTTCAATGAGCAGTTCTTC
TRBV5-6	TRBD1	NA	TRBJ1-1	CASSPTGQGGTEAFF	TGTGCCAGCAGCCCCACGGGACAGGGTGGTACTGAAGCTTTCTTT
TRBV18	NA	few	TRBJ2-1	CASAAVEQFF	TGTGCCAGCGCTGCCGTGGAGCAGTTCTTC
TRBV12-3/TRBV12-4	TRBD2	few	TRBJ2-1	CASSQGTSGRAGEQFF	TGTGCCAGCAGTCAAGGGACTAGCGGGAGGGCCGGGGAGCAGTTCTTC
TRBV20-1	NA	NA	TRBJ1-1	CSAKRQPNTEAFF	TGCAGTGCTAAGCGACAGCCGAACACTGAAGCTTTCTTT
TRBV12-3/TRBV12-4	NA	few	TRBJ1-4	CASRGGREKLFF	TGTGCCAGCAGAGGAGGGAGAGAAAAACTGTTTTTT
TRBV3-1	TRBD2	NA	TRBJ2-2	CASSPLGRGGPGELFF	TGTGCCAGCAGCCCCCTGGGGCGGGGGGGCCCCGGGGAGCTGTTTTTT
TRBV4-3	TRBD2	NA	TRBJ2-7	CASSQTTSGIYEQYF	TGCGCCAGCAGCCAAACGACTAGCGGGATCTACGAGCAGTACTTC
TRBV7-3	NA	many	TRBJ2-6	CASSPSSGQLSGANVLTF	TGTGCCAGCAGCCCCTCCTCCGGACAGTTATCTGGGGCCAACGTCCTGACTTTC
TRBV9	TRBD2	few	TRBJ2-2	CASSRTSGRARRSTGELFF	TGTGCCAGTTCAAGGACTAGCGGGAGGGCCAGACGTTCCACCGGGGAGCTGTTTTTT
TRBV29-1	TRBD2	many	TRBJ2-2	CSGKLAGVDTGELFF	TGCAGCGGAAAACTAGCGGGGGTTGACACCGGGGAGCTGTTTTTT
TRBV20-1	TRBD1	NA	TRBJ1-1	CSAPTGGTEAFF	TGCAGTGCTCCAACAGGGGGAACTGAAGCTTTCTTT
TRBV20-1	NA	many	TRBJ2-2	CSVMTGNTGELFF	TGCAGTGTTATGACAGGGAACACCGGGGAGCTGTTTTTT
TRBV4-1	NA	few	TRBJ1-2	CASSGQGPRYGYTF	TGCGCCAGCAGCGGGCAGGGACCACGGTATGGCTACACCTTC
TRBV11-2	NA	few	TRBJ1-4	CASRQFEKLFF	TGTGCCAGCAGACAATTTGAAAAACTGTTTTTT
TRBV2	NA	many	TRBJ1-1	CASSGGGNTEAFF	TGTGCCAGCAGTGGGGGGGGGAACACTGAAGCTTTCTTT
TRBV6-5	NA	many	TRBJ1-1	CASSTNTEAFF	TGTGCCAGCAGCACAAACACTGAAGCTTTCTTT
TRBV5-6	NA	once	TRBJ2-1	CASSFKRGVAVF	TGTGCCAGCAGCTTCAAACGGGGCGTAGCGGTCTTC
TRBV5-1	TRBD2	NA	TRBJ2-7	CASSSGGPSYEQYF	TGCGCCAGCAGCTCGGGGGGTCCCTCCTACGAGCAGTACTTC
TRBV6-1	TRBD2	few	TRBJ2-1	CASSASRTSGRSNLYNEQFF	TGTGCCAGCAGTGCTAGCCGGACTAGCGGGAGATCGAACCTCTACAATGAGCAGTTCTTC
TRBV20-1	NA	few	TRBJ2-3	CSARGLDTQYF	TGCAGTGCTAGGGGTCTAGATACGCAGTATTTT
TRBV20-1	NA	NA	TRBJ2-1	CSARDAPTSYNEQFF	TGCAGTGCTAGAGATGCGCCCACCTCCTACAATGAGCAGTTCTTC
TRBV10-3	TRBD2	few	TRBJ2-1	CAISEGAGGSYNEQFF	TGTGCCATCAGTGAAGGAGCGGGGGGCTCCTACAATGAGCAGTTCTTC
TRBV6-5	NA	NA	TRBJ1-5	CASSYTRGQNQPQHF	TGTGCCAGCAGTTACACCAGGGGCCAAAATCAGCCCCAGCATTTT
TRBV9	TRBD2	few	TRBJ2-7	CASSVSGRAFDEQYF	TGTGCCAGCAGCGTAAGCGGGAGGGCCTTTGACGAGCAGTACTTC
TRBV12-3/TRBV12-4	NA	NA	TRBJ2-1	CASSLDGYAYNEQFF	TGTGCCAGCAGTTTAGACGGTTATGCCTACAATGAGCAGTTCTTC
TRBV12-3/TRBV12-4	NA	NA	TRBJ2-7	CASSLNEQYF	TGTGCCAGCAGTTTGAACGAGCAGTACTTC
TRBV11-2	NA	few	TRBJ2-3	CASSRTVTDTQYF	TGTGCCAGCAGCCGGACAGTTACAGATACGCAGTATTTT